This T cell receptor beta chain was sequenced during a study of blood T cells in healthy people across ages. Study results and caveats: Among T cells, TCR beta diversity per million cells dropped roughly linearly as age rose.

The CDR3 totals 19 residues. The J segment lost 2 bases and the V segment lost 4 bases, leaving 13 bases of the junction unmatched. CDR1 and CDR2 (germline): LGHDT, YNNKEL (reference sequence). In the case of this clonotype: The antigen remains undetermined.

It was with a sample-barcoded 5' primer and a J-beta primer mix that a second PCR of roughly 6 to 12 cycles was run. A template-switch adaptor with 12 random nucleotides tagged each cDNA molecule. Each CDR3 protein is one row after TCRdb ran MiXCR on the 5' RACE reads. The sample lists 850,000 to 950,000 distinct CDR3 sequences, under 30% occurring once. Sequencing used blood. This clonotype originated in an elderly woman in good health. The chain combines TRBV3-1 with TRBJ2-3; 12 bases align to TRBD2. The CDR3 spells CASSRRPRTSGESTDTQYF. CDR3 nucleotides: TGTGCCAGCAGCCGACGACCCCGGACTAGCGGGGAGTCCACAGATACGCAGTATTTT.